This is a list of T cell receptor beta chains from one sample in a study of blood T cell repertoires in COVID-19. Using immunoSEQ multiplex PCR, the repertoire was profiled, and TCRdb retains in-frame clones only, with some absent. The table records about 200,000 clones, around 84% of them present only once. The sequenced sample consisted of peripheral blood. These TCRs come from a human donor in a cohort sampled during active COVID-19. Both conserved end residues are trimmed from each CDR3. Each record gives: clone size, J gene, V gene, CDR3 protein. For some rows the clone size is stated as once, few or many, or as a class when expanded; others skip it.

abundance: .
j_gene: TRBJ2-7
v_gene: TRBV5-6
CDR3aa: ASSKGLAGGPYEQY

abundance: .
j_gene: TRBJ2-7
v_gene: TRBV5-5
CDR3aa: ASSGLTSAYSYEQY

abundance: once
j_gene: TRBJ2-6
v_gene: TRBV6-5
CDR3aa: ASSLSVSGANVLT

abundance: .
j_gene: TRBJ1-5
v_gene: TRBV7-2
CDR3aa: ASSWDRNSNQPQH

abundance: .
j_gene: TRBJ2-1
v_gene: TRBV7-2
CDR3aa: ASSLGGLAGGNEQF

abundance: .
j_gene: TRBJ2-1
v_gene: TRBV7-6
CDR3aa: ASSLSGVASGMIDEQF

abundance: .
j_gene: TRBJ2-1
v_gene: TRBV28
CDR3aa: ASSRVSGGRNEQF

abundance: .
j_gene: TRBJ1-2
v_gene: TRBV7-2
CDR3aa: ASSLGAGRKGYT

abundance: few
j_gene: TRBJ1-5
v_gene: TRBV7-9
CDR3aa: ASSFGPNQPQH

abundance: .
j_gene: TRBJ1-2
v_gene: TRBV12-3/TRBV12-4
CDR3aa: ASTEDRGRGYT

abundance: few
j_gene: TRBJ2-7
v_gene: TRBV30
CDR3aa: AVGRGFSYEQY

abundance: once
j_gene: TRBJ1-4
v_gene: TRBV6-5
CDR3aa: ASSYVPGEGKEKLF

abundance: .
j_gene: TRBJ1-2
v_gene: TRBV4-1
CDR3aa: ASSQVTSLLGYT

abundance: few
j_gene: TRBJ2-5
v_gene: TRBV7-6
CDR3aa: ASSLTTGPRKTQY

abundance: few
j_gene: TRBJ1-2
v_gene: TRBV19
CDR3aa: ASRSDRAGGYGYT

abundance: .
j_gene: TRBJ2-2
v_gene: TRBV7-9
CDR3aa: ALEGPQSRDTGELF